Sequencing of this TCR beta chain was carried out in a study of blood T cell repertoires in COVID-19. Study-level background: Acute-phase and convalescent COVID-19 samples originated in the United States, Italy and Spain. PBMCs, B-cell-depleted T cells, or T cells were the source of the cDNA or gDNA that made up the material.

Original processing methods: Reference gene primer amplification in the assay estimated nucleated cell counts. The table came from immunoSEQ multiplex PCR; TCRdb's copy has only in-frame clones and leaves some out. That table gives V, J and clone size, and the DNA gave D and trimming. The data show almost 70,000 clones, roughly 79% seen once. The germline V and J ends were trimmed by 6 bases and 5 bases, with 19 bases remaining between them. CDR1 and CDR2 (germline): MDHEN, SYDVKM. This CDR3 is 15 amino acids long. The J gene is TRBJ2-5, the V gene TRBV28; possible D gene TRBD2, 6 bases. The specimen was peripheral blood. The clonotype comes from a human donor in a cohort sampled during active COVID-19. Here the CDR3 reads CASSRRTSIGETQYF. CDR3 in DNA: TGTGCCAGCAGCCGCCGTACTAGCATCGGGGAGACCCAGTACTTC. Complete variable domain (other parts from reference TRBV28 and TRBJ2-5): DVKVTQSSRYLVKRTGEKVFLECVQDMDHENMFWYRQDPGLGLRLIYFSYDVKMKEKGDIPEGYSVSREKKERFSLILESASTNQTSMYLCASSRRTSIGETQYFGPGTRLLVL.